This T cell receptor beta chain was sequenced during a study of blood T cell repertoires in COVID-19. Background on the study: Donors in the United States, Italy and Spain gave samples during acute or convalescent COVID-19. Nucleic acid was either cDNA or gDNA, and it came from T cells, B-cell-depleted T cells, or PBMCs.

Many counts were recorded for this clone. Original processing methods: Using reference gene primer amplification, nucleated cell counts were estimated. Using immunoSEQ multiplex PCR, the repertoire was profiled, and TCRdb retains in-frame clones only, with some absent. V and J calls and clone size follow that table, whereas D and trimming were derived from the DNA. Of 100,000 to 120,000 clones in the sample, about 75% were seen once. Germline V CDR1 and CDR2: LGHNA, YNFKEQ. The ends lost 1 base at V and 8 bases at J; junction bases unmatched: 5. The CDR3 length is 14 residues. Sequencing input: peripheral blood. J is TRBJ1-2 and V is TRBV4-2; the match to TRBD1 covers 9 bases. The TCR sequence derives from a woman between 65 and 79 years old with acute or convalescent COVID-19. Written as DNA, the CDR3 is TGTGCCAGCAGCCAAGTGACAGGGGGACGGGGCTACACCTTC. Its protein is CASSQVTGGRGYTF.